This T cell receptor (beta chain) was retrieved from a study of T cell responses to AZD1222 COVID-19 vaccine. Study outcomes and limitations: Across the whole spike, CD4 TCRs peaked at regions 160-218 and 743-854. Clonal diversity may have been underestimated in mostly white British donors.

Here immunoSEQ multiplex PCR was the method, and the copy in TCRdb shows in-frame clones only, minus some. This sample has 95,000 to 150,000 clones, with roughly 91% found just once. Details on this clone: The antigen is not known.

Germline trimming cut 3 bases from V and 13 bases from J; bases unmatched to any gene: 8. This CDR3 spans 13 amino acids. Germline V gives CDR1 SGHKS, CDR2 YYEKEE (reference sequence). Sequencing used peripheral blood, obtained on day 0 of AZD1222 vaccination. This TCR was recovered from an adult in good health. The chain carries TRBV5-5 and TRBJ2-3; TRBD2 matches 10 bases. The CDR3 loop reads CASSYSGGLGEYF. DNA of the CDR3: TGTGCCAGCAGCTATAGCGGGGGGCTGGGCGAGTATTTT.